The entry that follows covers one T cell receptor beta chain sequence. This may arise from a read error, as a much more abundant clone is one base away. Sample time point: pre-sensitization, week 0. Specified treatment: therapeutic diphenylcyclopropenone sensitization with weekly scalp DPC. Unfractionated whole blood was the source from which total RNA was extracted. It was the library that attached unique molecular identifiers to individual cDNA molecules. One entry per CDR3 protein, called by TCRdb with MiXCR from the RACE reads. The table has around 300,000 distinct CDR3 sequences, approximately 8% seen once; the top ten hold about 1.1%. This record comes from a study of human T cells and chemical hapten exposure. V was cut by 2 bases and J by 4 bases, with 11 bases left in between. Per the germline V gene, CDR1 is SEHNR and CDR2 is FQNEAQ (reference sequence). This CDR3 region has 14 residues.

This clonotype was obtained from a man between 18 and 35 years old with alopecia areata. Some clones in this sample may be carry-over from other donors' samples. This specimen consisted of whole blood, obtained in connection with sensitization to the hapten diphenylcyclopropenone (DPC). This chain connects TRBV7-9 to TRBJ1-1; D unresolved. The CDR3, as DNA: TGTGCCAGCAGCTTAAAGGGAAGTATCACTGAAGCTTTCTTT. Its protein product is CASSLKGSITEAFF.